This T cell receptor beta chain was found in a study of T cells after yellow fever vaccination. Study-level background: SMART-Seq v4 Ultra Low Input prepared libraries from low-cell fractions. Study findings and constraints: The presence of abundant clonotypes contaminating from the bulk population was possible in FACS-sorted repertoires. Once the booster was given, most primary-vaccination clones reappeared, at over 95% for CD4 and more than 85% for CD8.

This CDR3 region has 15 residues. The V gene lost 2 bases and the J gene lost 5 bases, with 15 bases spanning the gap. In germline, CDR1 is SEHNR, CDR2 FQNEAQ (reference sequence). This clonotype came up a few times. The antigen remains unidentified. Template switching with 5'RACE generated the TCR cDNA and added a universal primer site and UMIs. MiXCR was run by TCRdb on the 5' RACE reads, yielding one entry per CDR3 protein. Of about 370,000 distinct CDR3 sequences listed, around a tenth are singletons. Material: PBMCs, obtained on the day of the first yellow fever vaccination. The receptor was derived from a man younger than 35 who received the YFV17D yellow fever vaccine. The rearrangement uses TRBV7-9 and TRBJ2-5, with D unresolved. CDR3 sequence: CASSLLPGPRETQYF. The CDR3 region has the DNA TGTGCCAGCAGCTTATTACCGGGCCCCCGGGAGACCCAGTACTTC.